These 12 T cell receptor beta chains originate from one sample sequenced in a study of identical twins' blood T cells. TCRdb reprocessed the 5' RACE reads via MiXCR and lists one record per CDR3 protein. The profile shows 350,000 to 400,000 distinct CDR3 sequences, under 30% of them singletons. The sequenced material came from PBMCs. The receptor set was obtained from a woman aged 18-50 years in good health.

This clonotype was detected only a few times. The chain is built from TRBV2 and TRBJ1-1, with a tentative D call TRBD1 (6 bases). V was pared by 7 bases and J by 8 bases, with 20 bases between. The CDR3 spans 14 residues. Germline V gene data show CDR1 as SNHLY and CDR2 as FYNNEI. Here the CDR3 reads CASKPVGGSTEAFF. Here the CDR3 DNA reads TGTGCCAGCAAACCGGTCGGGGGCTCGACCGAAGCTTTCTTT.

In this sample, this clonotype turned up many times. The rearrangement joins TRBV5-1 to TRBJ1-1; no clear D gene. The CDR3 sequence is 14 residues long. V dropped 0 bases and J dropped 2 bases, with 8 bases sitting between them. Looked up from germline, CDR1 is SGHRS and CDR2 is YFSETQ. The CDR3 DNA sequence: TGCGCCAGCAGCTTGGTTCCGACAAACACTGAAGCTTTCTTT. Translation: CASSLVPTNTEAFF.

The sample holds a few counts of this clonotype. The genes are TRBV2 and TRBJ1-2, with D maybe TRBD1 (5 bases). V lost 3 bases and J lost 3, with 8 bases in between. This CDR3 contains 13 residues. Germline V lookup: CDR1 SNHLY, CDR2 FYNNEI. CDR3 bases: TGTGCCAGCAGTGATAGGGGAGACTATGGCTACACCTTC. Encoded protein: CASSDRGDYGYTF.

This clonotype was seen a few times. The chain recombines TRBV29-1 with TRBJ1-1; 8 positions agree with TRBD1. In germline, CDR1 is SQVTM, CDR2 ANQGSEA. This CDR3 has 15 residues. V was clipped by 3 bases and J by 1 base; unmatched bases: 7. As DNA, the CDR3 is TGCAGCGTTGACCATTTCACAGGGGGGAACACTGAAGCTTTCTTT. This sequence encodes CSVDHFTGGNTEAFF.

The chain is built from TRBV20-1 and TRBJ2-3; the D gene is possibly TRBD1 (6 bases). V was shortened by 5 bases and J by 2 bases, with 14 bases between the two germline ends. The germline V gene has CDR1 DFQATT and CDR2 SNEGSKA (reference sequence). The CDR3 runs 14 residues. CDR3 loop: CSARRQVVTDTQYF. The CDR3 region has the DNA TGCAGTGCTCGTAGACAGGTTGTCACAGATACGCAGTATTTT.

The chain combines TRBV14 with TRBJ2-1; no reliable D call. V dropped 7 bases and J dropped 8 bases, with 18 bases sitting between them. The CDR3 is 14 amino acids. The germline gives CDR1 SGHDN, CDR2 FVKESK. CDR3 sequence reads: CASNPPTPQYEQFF. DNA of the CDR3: TGTGCCAGCAACCCCCCAACACCCCAGTATGAGCAGTTCTTC.

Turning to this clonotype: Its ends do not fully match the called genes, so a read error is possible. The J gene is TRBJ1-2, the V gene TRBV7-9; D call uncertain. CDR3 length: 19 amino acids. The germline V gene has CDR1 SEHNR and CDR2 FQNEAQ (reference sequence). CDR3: CASNLWSRPERKSDYGYTF. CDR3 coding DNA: TGTGCCAGCAACTTATGGTCCCGGCCGGAGAGGAAATCGGACTATGGCTACACCTTC.

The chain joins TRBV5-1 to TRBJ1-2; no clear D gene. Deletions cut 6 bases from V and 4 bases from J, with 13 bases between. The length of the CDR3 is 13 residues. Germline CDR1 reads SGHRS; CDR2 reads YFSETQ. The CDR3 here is CASKEREAYGYTF. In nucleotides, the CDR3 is TGCGCCAGCAAAGAACGGGAGGCCTATGGCTACACCTTC.

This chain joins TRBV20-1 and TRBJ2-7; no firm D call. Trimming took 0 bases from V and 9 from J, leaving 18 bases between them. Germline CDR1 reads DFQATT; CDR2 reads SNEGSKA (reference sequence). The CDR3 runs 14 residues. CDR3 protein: CSARDLETSTAQYF. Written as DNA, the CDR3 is TGCAGTGCTAGAGATTTAGAGACTTCGACGGCGCAGTACTTC.

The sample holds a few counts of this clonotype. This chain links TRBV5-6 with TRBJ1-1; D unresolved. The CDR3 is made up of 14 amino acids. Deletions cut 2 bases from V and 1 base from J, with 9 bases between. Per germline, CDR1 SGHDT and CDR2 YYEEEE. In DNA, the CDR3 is TGTGCCAGCAGCTTAGGACGGAGGAACACTGAAGCTTTCTTT. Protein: CASSLGRRNTEAFF.

CDR3 loop: CASSPQSTGELFF. CDR3 nucleotide sequence: TGTGCCAGCAGCCCTCAGTCAACCGGGGAGCTGTTTTTT. V and J are TRBV11-2 and TRBJ2-2; D call uncertain. Trimming left V 5 bases short and J 5 bases short, with 9 bases between. This CDR3 comprises 13 residues. Per the germline V gene, CDR1 is SGHAT and CDR2 is FQNNGV.

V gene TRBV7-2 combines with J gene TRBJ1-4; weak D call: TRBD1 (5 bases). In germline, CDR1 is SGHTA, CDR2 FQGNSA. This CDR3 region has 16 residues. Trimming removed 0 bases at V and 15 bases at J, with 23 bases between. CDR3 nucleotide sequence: TGTGCCAGCAGCTTAGCGGGGTCCGGGGCGGTTGGCAGGTTGTTTTTT. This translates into CASSLAGSGAVGRLFF.